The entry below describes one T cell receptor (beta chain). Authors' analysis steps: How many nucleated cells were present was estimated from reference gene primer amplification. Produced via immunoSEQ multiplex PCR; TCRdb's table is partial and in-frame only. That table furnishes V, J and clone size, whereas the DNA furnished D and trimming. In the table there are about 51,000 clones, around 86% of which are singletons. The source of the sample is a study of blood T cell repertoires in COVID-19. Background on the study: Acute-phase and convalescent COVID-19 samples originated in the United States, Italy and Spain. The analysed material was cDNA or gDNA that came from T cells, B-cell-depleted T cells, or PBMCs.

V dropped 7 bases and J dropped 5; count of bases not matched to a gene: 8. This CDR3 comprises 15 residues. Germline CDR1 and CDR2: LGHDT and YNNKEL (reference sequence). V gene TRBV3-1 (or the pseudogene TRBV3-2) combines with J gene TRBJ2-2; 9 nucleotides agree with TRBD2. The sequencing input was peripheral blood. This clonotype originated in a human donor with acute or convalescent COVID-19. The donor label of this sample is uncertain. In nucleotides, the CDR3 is TGTGCCAGCATCTCCAGCGGGGGGTTTACCGGGGAGCTGTTTTTT. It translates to CASISSGGFTGELFF.